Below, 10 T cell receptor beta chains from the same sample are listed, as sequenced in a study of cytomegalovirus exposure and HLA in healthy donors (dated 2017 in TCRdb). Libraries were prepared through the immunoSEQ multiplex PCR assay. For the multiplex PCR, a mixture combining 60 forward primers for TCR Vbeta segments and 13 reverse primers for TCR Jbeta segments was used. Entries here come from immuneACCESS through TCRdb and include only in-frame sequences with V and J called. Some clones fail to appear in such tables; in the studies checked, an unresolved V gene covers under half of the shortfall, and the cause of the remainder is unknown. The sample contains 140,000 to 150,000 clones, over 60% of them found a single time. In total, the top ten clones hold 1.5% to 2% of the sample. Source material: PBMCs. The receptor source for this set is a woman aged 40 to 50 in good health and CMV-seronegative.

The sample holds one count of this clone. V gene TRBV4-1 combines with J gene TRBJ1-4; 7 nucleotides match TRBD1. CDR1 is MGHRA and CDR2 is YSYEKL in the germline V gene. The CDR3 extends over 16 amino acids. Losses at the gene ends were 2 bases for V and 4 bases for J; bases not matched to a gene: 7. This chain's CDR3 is CASSQSYQGVNEKLFF. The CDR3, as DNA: TGCGCCAGCAGCCAATCCTATCAGGGGGTTAATGAAAAACTGTTTTTT.

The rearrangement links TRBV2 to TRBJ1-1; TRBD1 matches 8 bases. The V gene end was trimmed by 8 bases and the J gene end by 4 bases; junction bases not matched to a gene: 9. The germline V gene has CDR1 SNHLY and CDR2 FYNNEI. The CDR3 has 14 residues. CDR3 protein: CASGGWTGLTEAFF. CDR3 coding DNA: TGTGCCAGCGGTGGATGGACAGGGCTCACTGAAGCTTTCTTT.

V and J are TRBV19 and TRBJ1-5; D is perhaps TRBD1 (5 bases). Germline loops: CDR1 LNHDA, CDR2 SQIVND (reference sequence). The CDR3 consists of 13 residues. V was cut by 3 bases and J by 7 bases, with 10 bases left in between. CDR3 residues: CASSIQGQQPQHF. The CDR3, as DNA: TGTGCCAGTAGTATTCAGGGTCAACAGCCCCAGCATTTT.

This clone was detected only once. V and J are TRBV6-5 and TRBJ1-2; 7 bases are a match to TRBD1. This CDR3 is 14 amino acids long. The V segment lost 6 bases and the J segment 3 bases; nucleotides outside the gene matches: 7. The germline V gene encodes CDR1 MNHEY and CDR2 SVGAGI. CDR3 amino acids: CASRRQGSDYGYTF. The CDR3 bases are TGTGCCAGCAGACGACAGGGTTCAGACTATGGCTACACCTTC.

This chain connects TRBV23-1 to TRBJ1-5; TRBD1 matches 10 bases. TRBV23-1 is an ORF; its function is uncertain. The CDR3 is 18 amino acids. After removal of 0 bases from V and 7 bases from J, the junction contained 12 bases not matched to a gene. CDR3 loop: CASSQSSLRQGAGQPQHF. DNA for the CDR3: TGCGCCAGCAGTCAATCGTCCTTACGACAGGGGGCAGGGCAGCCCCAGCATTTT.

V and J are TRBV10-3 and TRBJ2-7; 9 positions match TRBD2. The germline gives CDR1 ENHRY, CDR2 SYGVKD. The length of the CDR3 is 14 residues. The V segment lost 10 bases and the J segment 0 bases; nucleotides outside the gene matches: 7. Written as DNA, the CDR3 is TGTGCCAACGCGGTTAGCGGGGGCTCCTACGAGCAGTACTTC. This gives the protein CANAVSGGSYEQYF.

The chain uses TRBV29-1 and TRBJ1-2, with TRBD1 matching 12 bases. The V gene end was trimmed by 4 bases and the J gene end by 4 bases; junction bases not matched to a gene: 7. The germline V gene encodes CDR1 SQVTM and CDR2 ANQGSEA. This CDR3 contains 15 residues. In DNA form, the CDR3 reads TGCAGCGTTGTTCCCCCGGGACAGGGGGCCTATGGCTACACCTTC. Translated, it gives CSVVPPGQGAYGYTF.

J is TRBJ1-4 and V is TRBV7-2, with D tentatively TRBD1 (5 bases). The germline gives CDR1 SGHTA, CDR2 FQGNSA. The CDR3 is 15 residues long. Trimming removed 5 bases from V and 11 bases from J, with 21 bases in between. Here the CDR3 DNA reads TGTGCCAGCAGCCTTTTTTGGGAAGGACACGGGAAACTGTTTTTT. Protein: CASSLFWEGHGKLFF.

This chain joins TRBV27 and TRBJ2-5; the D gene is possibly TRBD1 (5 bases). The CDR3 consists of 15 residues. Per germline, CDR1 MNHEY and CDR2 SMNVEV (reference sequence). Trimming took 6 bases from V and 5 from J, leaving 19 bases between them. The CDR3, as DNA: TGTGCCAGCAGCAAACGATCCAGGGTCTTCGAGACCCAGTACTTC. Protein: CASSKRSRVFETQYF.

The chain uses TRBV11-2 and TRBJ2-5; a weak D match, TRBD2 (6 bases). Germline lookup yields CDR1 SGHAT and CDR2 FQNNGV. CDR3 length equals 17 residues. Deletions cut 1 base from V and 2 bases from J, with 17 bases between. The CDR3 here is CASSLGVGTLKQETQYF. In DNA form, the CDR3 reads TGTGCCAGCAGCTTAGGGGTCGGGACTCTCAAACAAGAGACCCAGTACTTC.